Sequencing of this T cell receptor (beta chain) was carried out in a study of blood T cell repertoires in COVID-19. Under the authors' procedure: From reference gene primer amplification, estimates of nucleated cell counts were derived. Repertoires were generated with immunoSEQ multiplex PCR, while TCRdb's copy carries only in-frame clones and drops some. D and trimming come from the DNA, and the V and J calls and clone size come from that table. The sample has over 130,000 clones; 70% to 80% are singletons. There are 14 residues in the CDR3. Germline CDR1 SQVTM, CDR2 ANQGSEA. V shed 0 bases and J shed 2 bases, with 10 bases lying between them.

The source material was peripheral blood. The clonotype was recovered from a woman aged 45-59 years with active or convalescent COVID-19. The J gene is TRBJ1-2, the V gene TRBV29-1; D is perhaps TRBD1 (5 bases). The CDR3: CSVEDGSGNYGYTF. Here the CDR3 DNA reads TGCAGCGTTGAAGATGGATCAGGGAACTATGGCTACACCTTC.